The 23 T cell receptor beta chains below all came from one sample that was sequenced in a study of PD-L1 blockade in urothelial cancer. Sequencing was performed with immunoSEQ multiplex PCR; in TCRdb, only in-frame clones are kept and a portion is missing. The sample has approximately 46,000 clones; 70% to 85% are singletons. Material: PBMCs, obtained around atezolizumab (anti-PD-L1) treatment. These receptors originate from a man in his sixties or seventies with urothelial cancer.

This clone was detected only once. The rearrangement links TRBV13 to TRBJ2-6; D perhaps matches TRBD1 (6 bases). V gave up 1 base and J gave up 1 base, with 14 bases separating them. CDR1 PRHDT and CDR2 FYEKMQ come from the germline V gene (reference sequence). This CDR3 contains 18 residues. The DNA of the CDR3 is TGTGCCAGCAGCTTAGTGGCAGGGGTTGGGTCTGGGGCCAACGTCCTGACTTTC. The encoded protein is CASSLVAGVGSGANVLTF.

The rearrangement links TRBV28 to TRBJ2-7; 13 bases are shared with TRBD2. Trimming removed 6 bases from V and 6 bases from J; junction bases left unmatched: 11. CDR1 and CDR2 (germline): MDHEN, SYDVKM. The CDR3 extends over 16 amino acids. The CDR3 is CASRAGTSGKISEQYF. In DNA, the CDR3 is TGTGCCAGCAGGGCGGGGACTAGCGGGAAGATTAGCGAGCAGTACTTC.

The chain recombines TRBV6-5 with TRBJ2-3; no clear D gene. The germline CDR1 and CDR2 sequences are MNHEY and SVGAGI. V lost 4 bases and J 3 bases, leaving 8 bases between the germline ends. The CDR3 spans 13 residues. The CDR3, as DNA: TGTGCCAGCAGTTCCCCCGGGACAGATACGCAGTATTTT. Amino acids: CASSSPGTDTQYF.

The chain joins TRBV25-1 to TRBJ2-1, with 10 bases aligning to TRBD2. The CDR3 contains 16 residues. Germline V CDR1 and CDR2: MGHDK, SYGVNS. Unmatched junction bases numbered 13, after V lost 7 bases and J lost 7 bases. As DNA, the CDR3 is TGTGCCAGCACGGCCCCCACTAGCGGGATTGGGAATGAGCAGTTCTTC. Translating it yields CASTAPTSGIGNEQFF. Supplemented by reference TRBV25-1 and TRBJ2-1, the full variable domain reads EADIYQTPRYLVIGTGKKITLECSQTMGHDKMYWYQQDPGMELHLIHYSYGVNSTEKGDLSSESTVSRIRTEHFPLTLESARPSHTSQYLCASTAPTSGIGNEQFFGPGTRLTVL.

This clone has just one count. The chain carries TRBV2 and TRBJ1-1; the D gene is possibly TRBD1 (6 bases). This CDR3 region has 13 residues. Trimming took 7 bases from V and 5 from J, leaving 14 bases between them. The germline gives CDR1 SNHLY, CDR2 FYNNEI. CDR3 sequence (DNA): TGTGCCAGCATCAATCTCAGGGGAACTGAAGCTTTCTTT. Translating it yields CASINLRGTEAFF.

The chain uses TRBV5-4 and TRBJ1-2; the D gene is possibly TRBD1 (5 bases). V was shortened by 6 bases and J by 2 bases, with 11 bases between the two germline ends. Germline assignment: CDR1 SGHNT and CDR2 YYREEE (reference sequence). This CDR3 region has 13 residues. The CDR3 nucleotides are TGTGCCAGCAACTCCGGGGGGAACTATGGCTACACCTTC. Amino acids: CASNSGGNYGYTF.

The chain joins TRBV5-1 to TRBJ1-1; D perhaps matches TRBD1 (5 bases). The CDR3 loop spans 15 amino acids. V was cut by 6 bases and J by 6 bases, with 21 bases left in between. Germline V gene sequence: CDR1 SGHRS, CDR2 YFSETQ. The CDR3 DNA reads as TGCGCCAGCATCCTAGACGGCAGGGAGGCCTCTGAAGCTTTCTTT. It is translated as CASILDGREASEAFF. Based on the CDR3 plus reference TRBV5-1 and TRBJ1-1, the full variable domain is KAGVTQTPRYLIKTRGQQVTLSCSPISGHRSVSWYQQTPGQGLQFLFEYFSETQRNKGNFPGRFSGRQFSNSRSEMNVSTLELGDSALYLCASILDGREASEAFFGQGTRLTVV.

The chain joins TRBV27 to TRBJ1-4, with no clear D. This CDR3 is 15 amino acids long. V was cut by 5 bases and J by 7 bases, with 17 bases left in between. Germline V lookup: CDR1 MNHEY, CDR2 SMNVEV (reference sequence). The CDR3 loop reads CASSLGLNRGEKLFF. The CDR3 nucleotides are TGTGCCAGCAGTCTCGGACTTAACCGGGGTGAAAAACTGTTTTTT.

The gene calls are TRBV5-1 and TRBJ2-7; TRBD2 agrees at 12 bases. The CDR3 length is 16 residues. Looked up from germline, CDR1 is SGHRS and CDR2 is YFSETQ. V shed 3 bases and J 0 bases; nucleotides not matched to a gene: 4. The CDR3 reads CASSSLTSGSSYEQYF. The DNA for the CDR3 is TGCGCCAGCAGCTCACTGACTAGCGGGAGCTCCTACGAGCAGTACTTC. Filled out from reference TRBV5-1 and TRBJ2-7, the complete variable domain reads KAGVTQTPRYLIKTRGQQVTLSCSPISGHRSVSWYQQTPGQGLQFLFEYFSETQRNKGNFPGRFSGRQFSNSRSEMNVSTLELGDSALYLCASSSLTSGSSYEQYFGPGTRLTVT.

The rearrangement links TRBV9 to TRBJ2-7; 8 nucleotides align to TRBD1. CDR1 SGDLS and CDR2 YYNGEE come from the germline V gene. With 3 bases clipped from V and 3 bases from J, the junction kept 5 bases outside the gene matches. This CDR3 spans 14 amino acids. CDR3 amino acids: CASSDGTGNYEQYF. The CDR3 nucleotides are TGTGCCAGCAGCGACGGGACAGGCAACTACGAGCAGTACTTC.

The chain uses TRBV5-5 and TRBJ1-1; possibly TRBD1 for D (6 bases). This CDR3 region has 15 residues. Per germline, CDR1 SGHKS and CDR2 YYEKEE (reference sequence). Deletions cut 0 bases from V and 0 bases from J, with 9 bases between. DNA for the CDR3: TGTGCCAGCAGCTTGGGGACAGCAATGAACACTGAAGCTTTCTTT. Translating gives CASSLGTAMNTEAFF.

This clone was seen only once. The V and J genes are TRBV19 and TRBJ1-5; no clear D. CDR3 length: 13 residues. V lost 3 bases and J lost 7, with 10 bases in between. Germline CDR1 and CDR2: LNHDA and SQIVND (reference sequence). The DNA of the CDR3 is TGTGCCAGTAGTATGAGAGGAAGGCAGCCCCAGCATTTT. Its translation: CASSMRGRQPQHF.

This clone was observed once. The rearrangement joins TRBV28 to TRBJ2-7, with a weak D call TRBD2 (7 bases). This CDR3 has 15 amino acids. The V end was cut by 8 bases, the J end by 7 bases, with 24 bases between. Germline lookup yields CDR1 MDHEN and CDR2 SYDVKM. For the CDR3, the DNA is TGTGCCAGCCGGTTTAGGGGGGGGGTATCGAGGGAGCAGTACTTC. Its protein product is CASRFRGGVSREQYF.

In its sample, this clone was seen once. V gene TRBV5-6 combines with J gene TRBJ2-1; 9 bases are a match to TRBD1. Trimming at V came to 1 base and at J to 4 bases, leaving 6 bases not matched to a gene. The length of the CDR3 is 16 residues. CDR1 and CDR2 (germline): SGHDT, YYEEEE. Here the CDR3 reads CASSLPHRGQYNEQFF. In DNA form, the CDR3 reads TGTGCCAGCAGCTTGCCCCACAGGGGGCAATACAATGAGCAGTTCTTC.

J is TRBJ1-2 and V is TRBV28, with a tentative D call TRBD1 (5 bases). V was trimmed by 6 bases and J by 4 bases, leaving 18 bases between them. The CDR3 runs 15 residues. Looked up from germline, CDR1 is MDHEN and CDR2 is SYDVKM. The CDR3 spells CASRFSGGSLYGYTF. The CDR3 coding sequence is TGTGCCAGCAGGTTTTCGGGGGGTTCGCTCTATGGCTACACCTTC.

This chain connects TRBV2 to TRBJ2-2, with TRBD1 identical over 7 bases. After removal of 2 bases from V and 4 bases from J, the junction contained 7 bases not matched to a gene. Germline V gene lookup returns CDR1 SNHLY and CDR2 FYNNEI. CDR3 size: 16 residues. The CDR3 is CASSELGGPSTGELFF. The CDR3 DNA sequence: TGTGCCAGCAGTGAACTAGGGGGCCCCAGCACCGGGGAGCTGTTTTTT.

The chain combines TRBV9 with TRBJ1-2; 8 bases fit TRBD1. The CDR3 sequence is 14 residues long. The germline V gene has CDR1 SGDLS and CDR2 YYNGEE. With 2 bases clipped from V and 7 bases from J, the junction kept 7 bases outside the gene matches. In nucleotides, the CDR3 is TGTGCCAGCAGCGTTCAGGGGGCTGGTTCTGGCTACACCTTC. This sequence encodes CASSVQGAGSGYTF.

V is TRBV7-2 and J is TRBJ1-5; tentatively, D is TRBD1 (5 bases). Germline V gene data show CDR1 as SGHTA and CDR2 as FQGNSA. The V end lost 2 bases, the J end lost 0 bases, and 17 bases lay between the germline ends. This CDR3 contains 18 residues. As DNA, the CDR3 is TGTGCCAGCAGCTTACGGGCAGGGAGGGGATATAGCAATCAGCCCCAGCATTTT. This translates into CASSLRAGRGYSNQPQHF. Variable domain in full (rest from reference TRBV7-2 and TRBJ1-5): GAGVSQSPSNKVTEKGKDVELRCDPISGHTALYWYRQSLGQGLEFLIYFQGNSAPDKSGLPSDRFSAERTGGSVSTLTIQRTQQEDSAVYLCASSLRAGRGYSNQPQHFGDGTRLSIL.

This CDR3 is CASKAPPGGQGDEQYF. The CDR3 DNA sequence: TGTGCCAGCAAGGCCCCCCCCGGCGGACAGGGAGACGAGCAGTACTTC. The V and J genes are TRBV9 and TRBJ2-7; TRBD1 matches 8 bases. This CDR3 spans 16 amino acids. Germline values: CDR1 SGDLS, CDR2 YYNGEE. V lost 6 bases to trimming and J lost 5 bases; unmatched junction nucleotides: 16.

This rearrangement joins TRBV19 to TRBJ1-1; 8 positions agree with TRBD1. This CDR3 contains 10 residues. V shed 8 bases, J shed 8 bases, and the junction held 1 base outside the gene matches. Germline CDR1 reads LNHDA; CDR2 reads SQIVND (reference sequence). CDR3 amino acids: CASGTGEAFF. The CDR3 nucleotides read TGTGCCAGTGGGACAGGCGAAGCTTTCTTT.

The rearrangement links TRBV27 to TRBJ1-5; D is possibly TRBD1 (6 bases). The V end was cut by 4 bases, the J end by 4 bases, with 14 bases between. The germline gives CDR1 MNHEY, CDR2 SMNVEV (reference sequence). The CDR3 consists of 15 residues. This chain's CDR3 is CASSSSGDWNQPQHF. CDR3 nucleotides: TGTGCCAGCAGTTCCTCAGGGGATTGGAATCAGCCCCAGCATTTT.

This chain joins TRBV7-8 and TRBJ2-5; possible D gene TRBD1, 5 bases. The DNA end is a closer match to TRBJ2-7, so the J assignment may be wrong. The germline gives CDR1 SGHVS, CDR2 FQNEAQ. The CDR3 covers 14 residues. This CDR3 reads CASSRRTTPYEQYF. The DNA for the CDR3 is TGTGCCAGCAGCCGAAGGACAACCCCCTACGAGCAGTACTTC.

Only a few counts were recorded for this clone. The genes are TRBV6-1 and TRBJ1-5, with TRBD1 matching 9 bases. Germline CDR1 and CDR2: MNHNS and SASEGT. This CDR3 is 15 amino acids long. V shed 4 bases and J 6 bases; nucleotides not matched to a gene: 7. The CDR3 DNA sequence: TGTGCCAGCAGTGCGGACACAGGGGGCCGTCAGCCCCAGCATTTT. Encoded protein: CASSADTGGRQPQHF.